The clone carrying this T cell receptor (beta chain) was seen only once. The germline V and J ends were trimmed by 1 base and 0 bases, with 7 bases remaining between them. The CDR3 covers 14 residues. Germline V lookup: CDR1 SGHTA, CDR2 FQGNSA. The sample is drawn from a study of blood T cell repertoires in COVID-19. Study overall: The cDNA or gDNA used as material had been derived from T cells, B-cell-depleted T cells, or PBMCs.

This table comes from immunoSEQ multiplex PCR, and its TCRdb copy is limited to in-frame clones, with some not included. The data contain about 270,000 clones, 75% to 90% of them seen just once; the ten biggest clones take up around 2%. The chain has TRBV7-2 and TRBJ2-7; the D gene is possibly TRBD1 (5 bases). The sequenced sample was peripheral blood. This clonotype was obtained from a man aged 50 or older with acute or convalescent COVID-19. CDR3 loop: CASSLGQPSYEQYF. Written as DNA, the CDR3 is TGTGCCAGCAGCTTAGGACAGCCCTCCTACGAGCAGTACTTC.